This is a list of T cell receptor beta chains from one sample in a study of T cells after yellow fever vaccination. TCRdb used MiXCR to reprocess the 5' RACE reads, holding one entry per CDR3 protein. The sample has 95,000 to 150,000 distinct CDR3 sequences, about 15% seen once; the top ten hold about 42%. This specimen was CD8+ T cells sorted from PBMCs, taken 5 days after the yellow fever booster vaccination. The receptors stem from a young man who received the YFV17D yellow fever vaccine. Each CDR3 is given with its conserved first and last residue. A D gene is named only where the DNA matches it firmly. Only some rows state a clone size, as once, few, many or a class for expanded clones.

D | size | J | V | CDR3 | DNA
TRBD2 | few | TRBJ2-7 | TRBV4-2 | CASSQRGSPEQYF | TGTGCCAGCAGCCAGCGGGGGTCCCCCGAGCAGTACTTC
. | . | TRBJ2-5 | TRBV7-9 | CASSEQETQYF | TGTGCCAGCAGCGAACAAGAGACCCAGTACTTC
. | . | TRBJ1-1 | TRBV15 | CATRDRGNTEAFF | TGTGCCACCAGGGACCGCGGGAACACTGAAGCTTTCTTT
. | few | TRBJ2-5 | TRBV2 | CASSGAGASETQYF | TGTGCCAGCAGTGGCGCGGGGGCATCGGAGACCCAGTACTTC
TRBD1 | . | TRBJ1-5 | TRBV19 | CASSTSGTGGQPQHF | TGTGCCAGTAGTACCTCCGGGACAGGGGGTCAGCCCCAGCATTTT
TRBD1 | . | TRBJ2-1 | TRBV7-8 | CASSLDRFNEQFF | TGTGCCAGCAGCCTGGACAGGTTCAATGAGCAGTTCTTC
. | . | TRBJ2-3 | TRBV4-2 | CASSQDTRGGPDTQYF | TGTGCCAGCAGCCAAGATACGAGGGGGGGACCAGATACGCAGTATTTT
. | many | TRBJ2-3 | TRBV6-5 | CASSYSLGRTDTQYF | TGTGCCAGCAGTTACTCGTTGGGCCGCACAGATACGCAGTATTTT
. | . | TRBJ2-5 | TRBV25-1 | CASGIETQYF | TGTGCCAGCGGCATTGAGACCCAGTACTTC
. | . | TRBJ2-7 | TRBV30 | CAWSGRGGPASYEQYF | TGTGCCTGGAGTGGAAGAGGGGGACCCGCCTCCTACGAGCAGTACTTC
TRBD1 | few | TRBJ1-2 | TRBV4-3 | CASSQSRTGGDGYTF | TGCGCCAGCAGCCAATCCCGGACAGGGGGTGACGGCTACACCTTC
. | . | TRBJ2-7 | TRBV27 | CASSLGWQSGFYEQYF | TGTGCCAGCAGCCTAGGTTGGCAGTCGGGTTTCTACGAGCAGTACTTC
TRBD1 | few | TRBJ2-7 | TRBV5-6 | CASSLARQGYEQYF | TGTGCCAGCAGCTTGGCCAGACAGGGATACGAGCAGTACTTC
. | few | TRBJ2-5 | TRBV10-1 | CASSLTWDLRGQETQYF | TGCGCCAGCAGTCTCACTTGGGATCTAAGGGGGCAAGAGACCCAGTACTTC
TRBD2 | . | TRBJ2-7 | TRBV4-1 | CASSHLAGVSYEQYF | TGCGCCAGCAGCCATTTAGCGGGGGTCTCCTACGAGCAGTACTTC
. | . | TRBJ2-1 | TRBV4-1 | CASSQASSGNNEQFF | TGCGCCAGCAGCCAAGCCAGTAGCGGAAACAATGAGCAGTTCTTC
TRBD2 | few | TRBJ2-4 | TRBV11-2 | CASSLGGLAKNIQYF | TGTGCCAGCAGCTTGGGGGGGTTAGCCAAAAACATTCAGTACTTC
. | . | TRBJ1-1 | TRBV4-2 | CASSHGGQNTEAFF | TGTGCCAGCAGCCACGGGGGCCAGAACACTGAAGCTTTCTTT
. | . | TRBJ2-1 | TRBV4-1 | CASSPALSYNEQFF | TGCGCCAGCAGCCCGGCTCTTTCCTACAATGAGCAGTTCTTC
TRBD1 | . | TRBJ2-1 | TRBV6-2/TRBV6-3 | CASLGPGQGFIEQFF | TGTGCCAGCCTAGGTCCAGGACAGGGGTTCATCGAGCAGTTCTTC
. | . | TRBJ2-7 | TRBV12-3/TRBV12-4 | CASSFDVSSYEQYF | TGTGCCAGCAGTTTCGACGTCAGCTCCTACGAGCAGTACTTC
TRBD1 | many | TRBJ2-3 | TRBV7-9 | CASSALDRGANSDTQYF | TGTGCCAGCAGCGCCCTCGACAGGGGTGCTAACTCAGATACGCAGTATTTT
. | . | TRBJ1-4 | TRBV7-6 | CASSLGPGIREKLFF | TGTGCCAGCAGCTTAGGGCCAGGGATTCGCGAAAAACTGTTTTTT
TRBD2 | many | TRBJ2-3 | TRBV5-1 | CASSLAGGSGGPPGDTQYF | TGCGCCAGCAGCTTGGCCGGAGGTAGCGGGGGGCCTCCGGGAGATACGCAGTATTTT
. | few | TRBJ1-2 | TRBV29-1 | CSAQDSGAYGYTF | TGCAGCGCGCAGGACAGTGGAGCCTATGGCTACACCTTC
. | few | TRBJ2-1 | TRBV27 | CASSSRENNEQFF | TGTGCCAGCAGTTCCAGGGAGAACAATGAGCAGTTCTTC
. | . | TRBJ1-5 | TRBV6-5 | CASSPLIRGDNQPQHF | TGTGCCAGCAGTCCTCTTATTAGGGGCGACAATCAGCCCCAGCATTTT
TRBD2 | few | TRBJ2-7 | TRBV7-6 | CASSPGGAGGSYEQYF | TGTGCCAGCAGCCCTGGCGGAGCGGGGGGTTCCTACGAGCAGTACTTC
TRBD2 | . | TRBJ2-1 | TRBV14 | CASSQDLSGGPRFF | TGTGCCAGCAGCCAAGACCTTAGCGGGGGCCCGCGGTTCTTC
. | few | TRBJ2-1 | TRBV10-1 | CASSGYPADYNEQFF | TGCGCCAGCAGTGGTTATCCAGCGGACTACAATGAGCAGTTCTTC
. | . | TRBJ2-2 | TRBV27 | CASGYNTGELFF | TGTGCCAGCGGCTACAACACCGGGGAGCTGTTTTTT
. | . | TRBJ1-1 | TRBV6-1 | CASRGRNTEAFF | TGTGCCAGCAGAGGGAGGAACACTGAAGCTTTCTTT
TRBD1 | many | TRBJ2-7 | TRBV7-9 | CASSSGTESYEQYF | TGTGCCAGCAGCTCCGGGACAGAAAGCTACGAGCAGTACTTC
TRBD1 | . | TRBJ2-7 | TRBV12-3/TRBV12-4 | CASSLLVGGGQADSYEQYF | TGTGCCAGCAGTTTACTAGTAGGTGGTGGACAGGCGGACTCCTACGAGCAGTACTTC
TRBD1 | few | TRBJ2-6 | TRBV5-1 | CASSYDRGSGANVLTF | TGCGCCAGCAGCTACGACAGGGGGTCTGGGGCCAACGTCCTGACTTTC
. | . | TRBJ2-2 | TRBV14 | CASSQGSRELFF | TGTGCCAGCAGCCAGGGTTCCCGGGAGCTGTTTTTT
TRBD2 | . | TRBJ2-1 | TRBV7-9 | CASSRLAGGNNEQFF | TGTGCCAGCAGCCGACTAGCGGGGGGTAACAATGAGCAGTTCTTC
. | few | TRBJ2-2 | TRBV29-1 | CSVVPGVNTGELFF | TGCAGCGTTGTTCCGGGGGTCAACACCGGGGAGCTGTTTTTT
TRBD1 | . | TRBJ2-5 | TRBV5-1 | CASSFPGGLTQYF | TGCGCCAGCAGCTTTCCAGGGGGCTTGACCCAGTACTTC
TRBD1 | few | TRBJ2-1 | TRBV29-1 | CSVEGSEGARINEQFF | TGCAGCGTTGAGGGGTCTGAGGGGGCGCGGATTAATGAGCAGTTCTTC
TRBD1 | . | TRBJ1-1 | TRBV27 | CASTTWTGEAFF | TGTGCCAGCACAACCTGGACAGGGGAAGCTTTCTTT
. | . | TRBJ1-1 | TRBV7-3 | CASSSAPGQGMNTEAFF | TGTGCCAGCAGCTCAGCCCCCGGGCAGGGGATGAACACTGAAGCTTTCTTT
TRBD1 | . | TRBJ2-1 | TRBV7-6 | CASSFGTGNYNEQFF | TGTGCCAGCAGCTTTGGGACAGGGAATTACAATGAGCAGTTCTTC
. | . | TRBJ2-7 | TRBV19 | CASSIRQDYEQYF | TGTGCCAGTAGTATAAGGCAGGATTACGAGCAGTACTTC
. | . | TRBJ2-7 | TRBV4-2 | CASSQEFSGTYYEQYF | TGTGCCAGCAGCCAAGAGTTTTCCGGCACCTACTACGAGCAGTACTTC
. | . | TRBJ1-2 | TRBV7-9 | CASSLGDLGGYTF | TGTGCCAGCAGCTTAGGGGACCTCGGGGGCTACACCTTC